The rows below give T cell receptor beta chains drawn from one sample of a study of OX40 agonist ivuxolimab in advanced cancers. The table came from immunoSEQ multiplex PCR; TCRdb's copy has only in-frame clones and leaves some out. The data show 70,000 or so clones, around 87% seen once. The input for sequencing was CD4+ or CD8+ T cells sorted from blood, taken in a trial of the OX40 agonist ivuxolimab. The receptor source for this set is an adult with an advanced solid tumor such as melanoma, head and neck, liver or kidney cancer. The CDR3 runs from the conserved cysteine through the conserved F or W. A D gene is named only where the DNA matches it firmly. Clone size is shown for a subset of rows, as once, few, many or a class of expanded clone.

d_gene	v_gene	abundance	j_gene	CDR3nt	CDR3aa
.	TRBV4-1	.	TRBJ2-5	TGCGCCAGCAGCCAAGGTGGGGTCCGGGAGACCCAGTACTTC	CASSQGGVRETQYF
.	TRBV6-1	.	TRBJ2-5	TGTGCCAGTCTTCCCGACAGGCGCCGGAAAATCGCCCAGTACTTC	CASLPDRRRKIAQYF
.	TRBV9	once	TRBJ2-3	TGTGCCAGCAGCGTAGCCCCCGAAAGAGATACGCAGTATTTT	CASSVAPERDTQYF
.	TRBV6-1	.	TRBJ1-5	TGTGCCAGCAGTGAAGGGACCGGGGACAATCAGCCCCAGCATTTT	CASSEGTGDNQPQHF
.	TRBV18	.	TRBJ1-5	TGTGCCAGCTCACGACTCGAGGGGTTGCAGCCCCAGCATTTT	CASSRLEGLQPQHF
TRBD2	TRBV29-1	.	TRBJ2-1	TGCAGCGTGACACACCGGGACTACCGACGGAATGAGCAGTTCTTC	CSVTHRDYRRNEQFF
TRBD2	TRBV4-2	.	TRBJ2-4	TGTGCCAGCAGCCAAGGGGTTAGCGGGGGGGTTATTGGCAAAAACATTCAGTACTTC	CASSQGVSGGVIGKNIQYF
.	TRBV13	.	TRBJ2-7	TGTGCCAGCAGCAGCCAAAGTCAAGCCGTTAACTACGAGCAGTACTTC	CASSSQSQAVNYEQYF
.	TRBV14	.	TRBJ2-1	TGTGCCAGCAGCCAAGATCGAGGGGTTATCTACAATGAGCAGTTCTTC	CASSQDRGVIYNEQFF
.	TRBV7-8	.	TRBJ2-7	TGTGCCAGCATCTTAAATCAGGGTGGGACCTACGAGCAGTACTTC	CASILNQGGTYEQYF
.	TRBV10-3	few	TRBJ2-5	TGTGCCACCCGGGGGAGCCAAGAGACCCAGTACTTC	CATRGSQETQYF
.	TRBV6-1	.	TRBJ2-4	TGTGCCAGCAGTGAAAGGGGCAGGGTGGACATTCAGTACTTC	CASSERGRVDIQYF
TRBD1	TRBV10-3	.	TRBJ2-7	TGTGCCATAGGGACAGCCTCCTACGAGCAGTACTTC	CAIGTASYEQYF
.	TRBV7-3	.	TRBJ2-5	TGTGCCAGCAGCTTAACGATCGAAGAGACCCAGTACTTC	CASSLTIEETQYF
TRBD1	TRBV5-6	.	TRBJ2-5	TGTGCCAGCAGCCCCCCCAGGGCAGGGGGAGAGACCCAGTACTTC	CASSPPRAGGETQYF
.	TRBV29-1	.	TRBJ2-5	TGCAGCGTTGAAATGAATCAAGAGACCCAGTACTTC	CSVEMNQETQYF
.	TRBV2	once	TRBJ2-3	TGTGCCAGCAGGGGCTGGGGCGCAAAGAGCACAGATACGCAGTATTTT	CASRGWGAKSTDTQYF
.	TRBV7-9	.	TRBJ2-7	TGTGCCAGCAGCTTGACGGACGGATCCTACGAGCAGTACTTC	CASSLTDGSYEQYF
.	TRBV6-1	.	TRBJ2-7	TGTGCCAGCAGTGAAGCGTGGAGACAGCGGACCTACGAGCAGTACTTC	CASSEAWRQRTYEQYF
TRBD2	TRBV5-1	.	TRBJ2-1	TGCGCCAGCAGCCTAGGGGTGGGGACTAGGCGTGAGCAGTTCTTC	CASSLGVGTRREQFF
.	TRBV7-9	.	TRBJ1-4	TGTGCCAGCAGCTCCCGGGGAGCTGGGGAAAAACTGTTTTTT	CASSSRGAGEKLFF
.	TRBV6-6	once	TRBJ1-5	TGTGCCAGCACCGGGACACCAAATCAGCCCCAGCATTTT	CASTGTPNQPQHF
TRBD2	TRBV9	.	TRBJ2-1	TGTGCCAGCAGCCCTGGGTTGGCACGGGGGGGCAATGAGCAGTTCTTC	CASSPGLARGGNEQFF
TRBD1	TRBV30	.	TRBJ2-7	TGTGCCTGGACCCCTGTGGGACAGGGGGATATAGGGCAGTACTTC	CAWTPVGQGDIGQYF
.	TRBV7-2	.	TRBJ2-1	TGTGCCAGCAGCTTAGTAGGGGACTCCTACAATGAGCAGTTCTTC	CASSLVGDSYNEQFF
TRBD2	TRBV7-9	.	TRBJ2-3	TGTGCCAGCAAACTCCCAAGGAGATTAGCGGGGGGGACAGATACGCAGTATTTT	CASKLPRRLAGGTDTQYF
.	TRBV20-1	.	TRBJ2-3	TGCAGTGCTAACCCCGGCCGGCTGGTAGCTTTT	CSANPGRLVAF
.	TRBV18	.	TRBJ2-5	TGTGCCAGCTCACCAGAGGGGCGCCGAGAGACCCAGTACTTC	CASSPEGRRETQYF
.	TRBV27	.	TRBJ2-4	TGTGCCAGCAGTTTATCCCCTGGGAGGGGGGACATTCAGTACTTC	CASSLSPGRGDIQYF
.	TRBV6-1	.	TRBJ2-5	TGTGCCAGCAGTCGGGAGATTAGAGAGACCCAGTACTTC	CASSREIRETQYF
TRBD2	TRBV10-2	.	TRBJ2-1	TGCGCCAGCAGTAGAGGGCTAGCGGGAGGAAGTGAGCAGTTCTTC	CASSRGLAGGSEQFF
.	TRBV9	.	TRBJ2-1	TGTGCCAGCAGCGTAGGAGGTAACACCTACAATGAGCAGTTCTTC	CASSVGGNTYNEQFF
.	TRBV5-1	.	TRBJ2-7	TGCGCCAGCAGCTCGCAGGGTTACGAGCAGTACTTC	CASSSQGYEQYF
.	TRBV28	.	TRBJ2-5	TGTGCCAGCAACTCACTTGCCGCGGGGGCACTCCAAGAGACCCAGTACTTC	CASNSLAAGALQETQYF
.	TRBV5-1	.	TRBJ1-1	TGCGCCAGCGGGGCAGGGATAGGGAACACTGAAGCTTTCTTT	CASGAGIGNTEAFF
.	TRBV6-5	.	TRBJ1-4	TGTGCCAGCAGTTACATGGCGGTCCCTAATGAAAAACTGTTTTTT	CASSYMAVPNEKLFF